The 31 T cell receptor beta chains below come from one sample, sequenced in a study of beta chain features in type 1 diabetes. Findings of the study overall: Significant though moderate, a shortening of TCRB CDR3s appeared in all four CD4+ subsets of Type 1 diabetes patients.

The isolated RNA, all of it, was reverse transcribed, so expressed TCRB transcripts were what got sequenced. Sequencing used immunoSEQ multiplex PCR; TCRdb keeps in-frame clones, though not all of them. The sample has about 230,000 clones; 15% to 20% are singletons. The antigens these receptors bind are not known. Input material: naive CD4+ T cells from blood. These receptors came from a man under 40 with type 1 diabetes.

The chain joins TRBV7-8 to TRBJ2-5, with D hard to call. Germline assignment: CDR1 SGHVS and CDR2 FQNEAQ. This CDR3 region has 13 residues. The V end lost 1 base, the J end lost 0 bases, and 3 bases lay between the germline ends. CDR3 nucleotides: TGTGCCAGCAGCTTAGTGAACCAAGAGACCCAGTACTTC. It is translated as CASSLVNQETQYF.

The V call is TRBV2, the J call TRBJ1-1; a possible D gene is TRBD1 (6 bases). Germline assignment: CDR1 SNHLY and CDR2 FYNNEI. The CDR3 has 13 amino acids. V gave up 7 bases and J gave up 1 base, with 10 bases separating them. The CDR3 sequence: CASKGEWNTEAFF. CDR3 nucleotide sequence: TGTGCCAGCAAGGGGGAATGGAACACTGAAGCTTTCTTT.

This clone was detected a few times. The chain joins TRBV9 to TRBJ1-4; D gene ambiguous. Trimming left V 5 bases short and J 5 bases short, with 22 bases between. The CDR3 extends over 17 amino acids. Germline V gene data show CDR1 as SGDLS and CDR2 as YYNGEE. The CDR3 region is CASSPGGVRIGNEKLFF. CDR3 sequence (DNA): TGTGCCAGCAGTCCGGGCGGGGTCCGAATCGGGAATGAAAAACTGTTTTTT.

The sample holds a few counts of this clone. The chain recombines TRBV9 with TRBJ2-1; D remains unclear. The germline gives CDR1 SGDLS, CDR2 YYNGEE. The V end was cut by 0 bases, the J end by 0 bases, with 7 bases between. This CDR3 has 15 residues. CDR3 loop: CASSVDTYSYNEQFF. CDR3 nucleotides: TGTGCCAGCAGCGTAGATACTTACTCCTACAATGAGCAGTTCTTC.

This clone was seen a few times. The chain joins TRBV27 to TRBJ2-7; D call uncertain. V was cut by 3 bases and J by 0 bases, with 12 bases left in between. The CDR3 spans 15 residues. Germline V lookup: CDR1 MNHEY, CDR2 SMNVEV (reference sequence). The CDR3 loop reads CASSFMGGSSYEQYF. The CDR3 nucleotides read TGTGCCAGCAGTTTTATGGGCGGTAGCTCCTACGAGCAGTACTTC.

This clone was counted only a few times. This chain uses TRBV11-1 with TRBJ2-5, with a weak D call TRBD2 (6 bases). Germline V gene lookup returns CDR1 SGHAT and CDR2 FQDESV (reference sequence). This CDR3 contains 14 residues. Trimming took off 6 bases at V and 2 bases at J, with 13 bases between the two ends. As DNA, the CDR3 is TGTGCCAGCAGTTTGGGACTCACTCAAGAGACCCAGTACTTC. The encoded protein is CASSLGLTQETQYF.

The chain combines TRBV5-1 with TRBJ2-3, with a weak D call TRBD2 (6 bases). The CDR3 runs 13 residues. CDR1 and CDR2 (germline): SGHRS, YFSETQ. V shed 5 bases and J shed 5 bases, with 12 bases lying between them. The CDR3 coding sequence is TGCGCCAGCAGGGGAGAGGGAGGAGATACGCAGTATTTT. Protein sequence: CASRGEGGDTQYF.

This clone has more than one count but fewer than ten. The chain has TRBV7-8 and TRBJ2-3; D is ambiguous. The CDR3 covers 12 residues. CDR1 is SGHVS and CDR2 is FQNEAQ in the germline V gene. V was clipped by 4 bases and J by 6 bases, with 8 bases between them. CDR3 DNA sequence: TGTGCCAGCAGCTCCTCCAAGGATACGCAGTATTTT. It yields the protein CASSSSKDTQYF.

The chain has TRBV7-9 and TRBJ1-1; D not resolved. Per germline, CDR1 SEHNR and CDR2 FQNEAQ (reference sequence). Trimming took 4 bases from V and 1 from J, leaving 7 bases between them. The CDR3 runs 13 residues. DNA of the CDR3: TGTGCCAGCAGCTGGGCGGAGAACACTGAAGCTTTCTTT. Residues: CASSWAENTEAFF.

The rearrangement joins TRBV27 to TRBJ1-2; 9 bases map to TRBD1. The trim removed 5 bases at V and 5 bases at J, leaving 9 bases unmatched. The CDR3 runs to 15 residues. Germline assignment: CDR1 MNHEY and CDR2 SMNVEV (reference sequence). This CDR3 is CASSPSQGARYGYTF. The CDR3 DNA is TGTGCCAGCAGTCCATCACAGGGGGCACGGTATGGCTACACCTTC.

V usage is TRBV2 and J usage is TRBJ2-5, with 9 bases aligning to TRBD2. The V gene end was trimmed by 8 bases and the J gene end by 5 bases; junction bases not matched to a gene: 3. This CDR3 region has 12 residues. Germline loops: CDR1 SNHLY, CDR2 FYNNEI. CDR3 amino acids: CASLAGYETQYF. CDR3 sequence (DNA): TGTGCCAGCCTAGCGGGATACGAGACCCAGTACTTC.

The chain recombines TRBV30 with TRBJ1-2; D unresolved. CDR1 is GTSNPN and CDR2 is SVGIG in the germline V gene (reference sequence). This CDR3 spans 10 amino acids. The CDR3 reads CVFRYYGYTF. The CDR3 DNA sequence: TGTGTGTTCAGATACTATGGCTACACCTTC.

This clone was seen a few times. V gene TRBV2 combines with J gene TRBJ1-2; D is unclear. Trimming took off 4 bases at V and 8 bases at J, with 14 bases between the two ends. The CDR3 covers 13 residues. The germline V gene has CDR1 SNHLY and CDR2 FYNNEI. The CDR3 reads CASSGAGTSGYTF. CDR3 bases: TGTGCCAGCAGTGGTGCGGGAACCAGCGGCTACACCTTC.

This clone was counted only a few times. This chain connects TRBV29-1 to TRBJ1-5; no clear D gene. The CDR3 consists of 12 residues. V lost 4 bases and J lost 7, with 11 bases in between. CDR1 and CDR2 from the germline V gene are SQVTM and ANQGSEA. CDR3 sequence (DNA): TGCAGCGTTGGAAAGGGCAGGCAGCCCCAGCATTTT. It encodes CSVGKGRQPQHF.

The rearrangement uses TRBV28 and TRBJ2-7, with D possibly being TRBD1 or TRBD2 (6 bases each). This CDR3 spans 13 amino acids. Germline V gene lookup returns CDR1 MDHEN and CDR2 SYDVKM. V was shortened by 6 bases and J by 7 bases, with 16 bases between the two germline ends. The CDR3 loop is CASRTGGPREQYF. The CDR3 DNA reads TGTGCCAGCAGGACAGGAGGGCCGCGGGAGCAGTACTTC.

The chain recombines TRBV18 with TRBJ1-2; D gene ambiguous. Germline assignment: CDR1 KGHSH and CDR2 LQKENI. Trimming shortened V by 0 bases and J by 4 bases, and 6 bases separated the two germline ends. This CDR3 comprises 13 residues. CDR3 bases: TGTGCCAGCTCACCACCCCAGTTCTATGGCTACACCTTC. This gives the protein CASSPPQFYGYTF.

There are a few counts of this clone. In DNA form, the CDR3 reads TGTGCCAGCTCACCGATCACGAACGAAGCTTTCTTT. It codes for CASSPITNEAFF. This chain links TRBV18 with TRBJ1-1; the D is unclear. CDR1 is KGHSH and CDR2 is LQKENI in the germline V gene. Trimming took 3 bases from V and 8 from J, leaving 10 bases between them. The CDR3 extends over 12 amino acids.

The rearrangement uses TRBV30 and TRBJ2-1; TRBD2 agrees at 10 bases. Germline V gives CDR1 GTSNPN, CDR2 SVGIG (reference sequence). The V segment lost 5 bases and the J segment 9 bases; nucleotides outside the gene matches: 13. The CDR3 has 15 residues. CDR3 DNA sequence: TGTGCCTGGGGGCGTGGGCTAGCGGGAGTGAGTGAGCAGTTCTTC. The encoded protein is CAWGRGLAGVSEQFF. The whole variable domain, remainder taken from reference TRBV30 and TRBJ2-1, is SQTIHQWPATLVQPVGSPLSLECTVEGTSNPNLYWYRQAAGRGLQLLFYSVGIGQISSEVPQNLSASRPQDRQFILSSKKLLLSDSGFYLCAWGRGLAGVSEQFFGPGTRLTVL.

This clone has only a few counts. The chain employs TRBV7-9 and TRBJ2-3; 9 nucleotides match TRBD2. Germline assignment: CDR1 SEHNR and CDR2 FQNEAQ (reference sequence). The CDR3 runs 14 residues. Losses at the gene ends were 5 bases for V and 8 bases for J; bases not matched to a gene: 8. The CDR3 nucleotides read TGTGCCAGCAGCCCCATAGCGGGAGTAGTTACGCAGTATTTT. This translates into CASSPIAGVVTQYF.

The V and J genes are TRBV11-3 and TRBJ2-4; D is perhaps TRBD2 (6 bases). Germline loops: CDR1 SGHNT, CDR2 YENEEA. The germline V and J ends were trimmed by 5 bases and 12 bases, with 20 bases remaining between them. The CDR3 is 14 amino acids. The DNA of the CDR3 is TGTGCCAGCAGCCCTAGGGACGGCTCGGGGGATCAGTACTTC. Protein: CASSPRDGSGDQYF.

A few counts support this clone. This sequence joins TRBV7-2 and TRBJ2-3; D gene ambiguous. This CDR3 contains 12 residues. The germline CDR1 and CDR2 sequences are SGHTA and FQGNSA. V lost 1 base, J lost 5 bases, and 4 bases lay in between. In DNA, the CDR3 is TGTGCCAGCAGCTTAGAAGTAGATACGCAGTATTTT. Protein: CASSLEVDTQYF.

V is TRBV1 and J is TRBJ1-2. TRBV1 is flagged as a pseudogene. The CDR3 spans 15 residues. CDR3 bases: TGCACCAGCCGTCAGCGACTGCCGGTGAACTATGGCTACACCTTC. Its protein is CTSRQRLPVNYGYTF.

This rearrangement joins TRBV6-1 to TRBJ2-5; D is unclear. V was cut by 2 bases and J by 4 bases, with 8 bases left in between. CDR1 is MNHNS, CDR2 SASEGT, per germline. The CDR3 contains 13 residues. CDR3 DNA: TGTGCCAGCAGTGAAAGGCCCGGAGAGACCCAGTACTTC. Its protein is CASSERPGETQYF.

The DNA of the CDR3 is TGTGCCAGCAGCGGATGGACAGGGATCGAGCAGTACTTC. Translated, it gives CASSGWTGIEQYF. The V and J genes are TRBV5-6 and TRBJ2-7; 8 bases align to TRBD1. V was clipped by 4 bases and J by 6 bases; unmatched bases: 6. CDR3 length: 13 residues. Germline loops: CDR1 SGHDT, CDR2 YYEEEE.

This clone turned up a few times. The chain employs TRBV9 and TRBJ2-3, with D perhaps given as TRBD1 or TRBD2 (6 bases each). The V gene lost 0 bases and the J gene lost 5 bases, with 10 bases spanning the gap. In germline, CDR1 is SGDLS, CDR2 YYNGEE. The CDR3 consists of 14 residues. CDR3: CASSVAGAQDTQYF. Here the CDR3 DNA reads TGTGCCAGCAGCGTAGCGGGGGCACAAGATACGCAGTATTTT.

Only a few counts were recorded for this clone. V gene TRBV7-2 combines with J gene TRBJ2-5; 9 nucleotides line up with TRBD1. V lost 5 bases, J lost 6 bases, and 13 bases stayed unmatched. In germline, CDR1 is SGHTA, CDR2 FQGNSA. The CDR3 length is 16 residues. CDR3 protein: CASSANAGTGRKTQYF. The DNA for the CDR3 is TGTGCCAGCAGCGCCAACGCCGGGACAGGGAGAAAGACCCAGTACTTC.

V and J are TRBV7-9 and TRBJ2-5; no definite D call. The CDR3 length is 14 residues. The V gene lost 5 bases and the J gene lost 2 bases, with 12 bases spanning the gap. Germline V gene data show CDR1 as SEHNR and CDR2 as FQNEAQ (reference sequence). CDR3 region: CASSTRTEQETQYF. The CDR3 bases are TGTGCCAGCAGCACCCGGACGGAGCAAGAGACCCAGTACTTC.

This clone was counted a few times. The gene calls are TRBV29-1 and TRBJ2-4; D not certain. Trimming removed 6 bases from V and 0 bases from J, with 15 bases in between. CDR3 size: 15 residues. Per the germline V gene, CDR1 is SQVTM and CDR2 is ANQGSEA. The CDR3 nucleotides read TGCAGCGTCTTTGAGGATACGCTAGCCAAAAACATTCAGTACTTC. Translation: CSVFEDTLAKNIQYF.

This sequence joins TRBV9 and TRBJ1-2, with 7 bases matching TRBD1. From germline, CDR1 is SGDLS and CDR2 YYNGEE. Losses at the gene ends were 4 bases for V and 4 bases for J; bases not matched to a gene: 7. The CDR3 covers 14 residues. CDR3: CASSPETGSYGYTF. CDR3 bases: TGTGCCAGCAGCCCAGAGACAGGGAGCTATGGCTACACCTTC.

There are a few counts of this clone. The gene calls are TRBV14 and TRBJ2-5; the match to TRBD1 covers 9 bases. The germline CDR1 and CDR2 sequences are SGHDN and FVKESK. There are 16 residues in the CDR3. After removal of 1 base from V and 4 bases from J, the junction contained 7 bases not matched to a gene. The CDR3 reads CASSQARGTGLETQYF. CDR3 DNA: TGTGCCAGCAGCCAAGCCCGTGGGACAGGGCTAGAGACCCAGTACTTC.

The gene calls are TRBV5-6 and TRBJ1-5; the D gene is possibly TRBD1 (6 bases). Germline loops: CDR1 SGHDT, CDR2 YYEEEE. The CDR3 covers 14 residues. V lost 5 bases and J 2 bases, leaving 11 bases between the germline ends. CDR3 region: CASSRQAGNQPQHF. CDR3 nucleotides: TGTGCCAGCAGTAGACAGGCCGGCAATCAGCCCCAGCATTTT.